A selection of T cell receptor beta chains follows, all from one sample in a study of beta chain features in type 1 diabetes. Clones were sequenced by immunoSEQ multiplex PCR, and TCRdb holds only the in-frame ones, with some missing. The table lists hundreds of thousands of clones, 14% of them singletons. The sequenced material came from naive CD4+ T cells from blood. The origin of the receptors is a woman in her 40s in good health. The CDR3 runs from the conserved cysteine through the conserved F or W. Fields, in order: J gene, clone size, V gene, D gene, CDR3 protein, CDR3 DNA. A D gene is named only where the DNA matches it firmly. Size is stated for part of the rows, as once, few or many counts, or as a class when the clone is expanded.

j_call: TRBJ2-1
clone_size: NA
v_call: TRBV9
d_call: NA
cdr3_aa: CASSVARTAGSRYEQFF
cdr3_nt: TGTGCCAGCAGCGTTGCTCGGACTGCCGGATCCAGGTATGAGCAGTTCTTC

j_call: TRBJ1-2
clone_size: few
v_call: TRBV4-1
d_call: NA
cdr3_aa: CASSLEQGSNYGYTF
cdr3_nt: TGCGCCAGCAGCCTAGAACAGGGTTCCAACTATGGCTACACCTTC

j_call: TRBJ2-3
clone_size: few
v_call: TRBV9
d_call: NA
cdr3_aa: CASSARTVSTDTQYF
cdr3_nt: TGTGCCAGCAGCGCACGGACAGTTAGCACAGATACGCAGTATTTT

j_call: TRBJ2-7
clone_size: once
v_call: TRBV6-6
d_call: NA
cdr3_aa: CASSDDSHSYEQYF
cdr3_nt: TGTGCCAGCAGTGATGACAGCCACTCCTACGAGCAGTACTTC

j_call: TRBJ1-5
clone_size: NA
v_call: TRBV27
d_call: NA
cdr3_aa: CASSHEGYGNQPQHF
cdr3_nt: TGTGCCAGCAGTCACGAGGGTTATGGCAATCAGCCCCAGCATTTT

j_call: TRBJ2-7
clone_size: NA
v_call: TRBV5-4
d_call: NA
cdr3_aa: CASSLPTDPRADEQYF
cdr3_nt: TGTGCCAGCAGCTTACCGACAGATCCCCGGGCTGACGAGCAGTACTTC

j_call: TRBJ1-2
clone_size: few
v_call: TRBV19
d_call: NA
cdr3_aa: CASSIVAQDGYTF
cdr3_nt: TGTGCCAGTAGTATAGTTGCGCAGGATGGCTACACCTTC

j_call: TRBJ1-3
clone_size: few
v_call: TRBV6-5
d_call: NA
cdr3_aa: CASSYTLLSPVTIYF
cdr3_nt: TGTGCCAGCAGTTACACCCTGCTATCTCCCGTCACCATATATTTT

j_call: TRBJ2-2
clone_size: few
v_call: TRBV4-1
d_call: TRBD2
cdr3_aa: CASRPGSLAGVNTGELFF
cdr3_nt: TGCGCCAGCAGACCAGGCAGTCTAGCGGGGGTGAACACCGGGGAGCTGTTTTTT

j_call: TRBJ2-7
clone_size: NA
v_call: TRBV6-5
d_call: TRBD1
cdr3_aa: CASTVDRGAREQYF
cdr3_nt: TGTGCCAGCACTGTGGACAGGGGGGCGAGGGAGCAGTACTTC

j_call: TRBJ2-6
clone_size: few
v_call: TRBV9
d_call: TRBD1
cdr3_aa: CASSVGPTGNRGAGANVLTF
cdr3_nt: TGTGCCAGCAGCGTAGGTCCGACAGGGAACCGAGGAGCTGGGGCCAACGTCCTGACTTTC

j_call: TRBJ2-1
clone_size: few
v_call: TRBV18
d_call: TRBD2
cdr3_aa: CASSPRAPQRGGLRDEQFF
cdr3_nt: TGTGCCAGCTCACCACGGGCCCCTCAGCGGGGGGGCCTGAGGGATGAGCAGTTCTTC

j_call: TRBJ2-5
clone_size: NA
v_call: TRBV7-9
d_call: TRBD1
cdr3_aa: CASSLGQGLGQETQYF
cdr3_nt: TGTGCCAGCAGCTTAGGACAGGGTCTAGGCCAAGAGACCCAGTACTTC

j_call: TRBJ2-7
clone_size: NA
v_call: TRBV7-7
d_call: NA
cdr3_aa: CASSLTDKLSYEHYF
cdr3_nt: TGTGCTAGCAGCCTGACAGATAAACTAAGCTACGAGCATTACTTC

j_call: TRBJ2-1
clone_size: few
v_call: TRBV5-1
d_call: TRBD2
cdr3_aa: CASSSLQTSGGASNEQFF
cdr3_nt: TGCGCCAGCAGCTCGCTACAGACTAGCGGGGGGGCTTCGAATGAGCAGTTCTTC

j_call: TRBJ2-7
clone_size: few
v_call: TRBV6-5
d_call: TRBD1
cdr3_aa: CASSYWRQGHDEQYF
cdr3_nt: TGTGCCAGCAGTTACTGGCGACAGGGACACGACGAGCAGTACTTC

j_call: TRBJ1-2
clone_size: few
v_call: TRBV5-1
d_call: NA
cdr3_aa: CASSSGQYYGYTF
cdr3_nt: TGCGCCAGCAGCTCCGGACAGTACTATGGCTACACCTTC

j_call: TRBJ2-2
clone_size: NA
v_call: TRBV7-2
d_call: TRBD2
cdr3_aa: CASSASGGGTGELFF
cdr3_nt: TGTGCCAGCAGCGCTAGCGGGGGAGGAACCGGGGAGCTGTTTTTT

j_call: TRBJ2-3
clone_size: few
v_call: TRBV19
d_call: NA
cdr3_aa: CATRSTVSTDTQYF
cdr3_nt: TGTGCCACCAGATCGACAGTGAGCACAGATACGCAGTATTTT

j_call: TRBJ1-2
clone_size: NA
v_call: TRBV12-5
d_call: TRBD1
cdr3_aa: CASGLYSTGGSYTF
cdr3_nt: TGTGCTAGTGGTTTGTATAGCACAGGGGGCTCCTACACCTTC

j_call: TRBJ2-5
clone_size: few
v_call: TRBV19
d_call: TRBD2
cdr3_aa: CASSLRGGETQYF
cdr3_nt: TGTGCCAGTAGCCTCCGGGGGGGAGAGACCCAGTACTTC

j_call: TRBJ1-6
clone_size: few
v_call: TRBV2
d_call: TRBD1
cdr3_aa: CASSRQGRNSPLHF
cdr3_nt: TGTGCCAGCAGTCGACAGGGCAGAAATTCACCCCTCCACTTT

j_call: TRBJ2-6
clone_size: few
v_call: TRBV2
d_call: NA
cdr3_aa: CASSEIETSGANVLTF
cdr3_nt: TGTGCCAGCAGTGAAATTGAAACTTCAGGGGCCAACGTCCTGACTTTC

j_call: TRBJ2-2
clone_size: few
v_call: TRBV9
d_call: TRBD1
cdr3_aa: CASRTGVAGELFF
cdr3_nt: TGTGCCAGCAGGACAGGGGTGGCCGGGGAGCTGTTTTTT

j_call: TRBJ2-3
clone_size: NA
v_call: TRBV6-6
d_call: NA
cdr3_aa: CASSALGSVSTDTQYF
cdr3_nt: TGTGCCAGCAGTGCTTTGGGGAGCGTGAGTACAGATACGCAGTATTTT

j_call: TRBJ2-6
clone_size: few
v_call: TRBV19
d_call: NA
cdr3_aa: CASSSIGRSGANVLTF
cdr3_nt: TGTGCCAGTAGTTCCATAGGGAGGTCTGGGGCCAACGTCCTGACTTTC

j_call: TRBJ1-2
clone_size: NA
v_call: TRBV7-2
d_call: NA
cdr3_aa: CASRDTASFYGYTF
cdr3_nt: TGTGCCAGCAGAGACACGGCCTCTTTCTATGGCTACACCTTC

j_call: TRBJ2-5
clone_size: NA
v_call: TRBV5-4
d_call: TRBD2
cdr3_aa: CASSRGGVAETQYF
cdr3_nt: TGTGCCAGCAGCCGTGGGGGGGTGGCGGAGACCCAGTACTTC

j_call: TRBJ1-4
clone_size: few
v_call: TRBV25-1
d_call: TRBD1
cdr3_aa: CAAGITGVEKLFF
cdr3_nt: TGTGCGGCAGGGATCACAGGGGTTGAAAAACTGTTTTTT

j_call: TRBJ1-4
clone_size: few
v_call: TRBV5-1
d_call: TRBD1
cdr3_aa: CASSFGQGGEKLFF
cdr3_nt: TGCGCCAGCAGCTTCGGACAGGGGGGAGAAAAACTGTTTTTT

j_call: TRBJ1-5
clone_size: NA
v_call: TRBV4-1
d_call: NA
cdr3_aa: CASSQLGQGFHQPQHF
cdr3_nt: TGCGCCAGCAGCCAATTGGGGCAGGGGTTCCATCAGCCCCAGCATTTT

j_call: TRBJ2-7
clone_size: few
v_call: TRBV6-5
d_call: TRBD2
cdr3_aa: CASRTSGATYEQYF
cdr3_nt: TGTGCCAGCAGGACTAGCGGGGCCACCTACGAGCAGTACTTC

j_call: TRBJ1-2
clone_size: NA
v_call: TRBV6-6
d_call: TRBD1
cdr3_aa: CASRTRDRDGYTF
cdr3_nt: TGTGCCAGCAGAACCCGGGACAGGGATGGCTACACCTTC

j_call: TRBJ1-4
clone_size: once
v_call: TRBV5-1
d_call: TRBD1
cdr3_aa: CASSLLTGGEREKLFF
cdr3_nt: TGCGCCAGCAGCTTGCTTACAGGGGGCGAGCGGGAAAAACTGTTTTTT

j_call: TRBJ1-2
clone_size: few
v_call: TRBV4-3
d_call: TRBD1
cdr3_aa: CASSQDTGGYGYTF
cdr3_nt: TGCGCCAGCAGCCAAGACACAGGGGGTTATGGCTACACCTTC

j_call: TRBJ1-6
clone_size: NA
v_call: TRBV11-2
d_call: TRBD1
cdr3_aa: CASSFRDRESPLHF
cdr3_nt: TGTGCCAGCAGCTTCCGGGACAGGGAATCACCCCTCCACTTT

j_call: TRBJ2-1
clone_size: NA
v_call: TRBV27
d_call: TRBD1
cdr3_aa: CASTFSRTGGGPYNEQFF
cdr3_nt: TGTGCCAGCACCTTTTCACGGACAGGGGGGGGCCCCTACAATGAGCAGTTCTTC

j_call: TRBJ2-3
clone_size: few
v_call: TRBV5-1
d_call: TRBD2
cdr3_aa: CASSPRWASGGTSTDTQYF
cdr3_nt: TGCGCCAGCAGCCCCCGGTGGGCTAGCGGGGGGACTAGCACAGATACGCAGTATTTT

j_call: TRBJ2-1
clone_size: few
v_call: TRBV11-2
d_call: NA
cdr3_aa: CASSASSYNEQFF
cdr3_nt: TGTGCCAGCAGCGCGAGCTCCTACAATGAGCAGTTCTTC

j_call: TRBJ1-2
clone_size: NA
v_call: TRBV2
d_call: NA
cdr3_aa: CASREWGYTF
cdr3_nt: TGTGCCAGTAGGGAGTGGGGCTACACCTTC

j_call: TRBJ1-5
clone_size: few
v_call: TRBV21-1
d_call: NA
cdr3_aa: CARGGERVNQPQHF
cdr3_nt: TGTGCCCGCGGGGGGGAGAGGGTCAATCAGCCCCAGCATTTT